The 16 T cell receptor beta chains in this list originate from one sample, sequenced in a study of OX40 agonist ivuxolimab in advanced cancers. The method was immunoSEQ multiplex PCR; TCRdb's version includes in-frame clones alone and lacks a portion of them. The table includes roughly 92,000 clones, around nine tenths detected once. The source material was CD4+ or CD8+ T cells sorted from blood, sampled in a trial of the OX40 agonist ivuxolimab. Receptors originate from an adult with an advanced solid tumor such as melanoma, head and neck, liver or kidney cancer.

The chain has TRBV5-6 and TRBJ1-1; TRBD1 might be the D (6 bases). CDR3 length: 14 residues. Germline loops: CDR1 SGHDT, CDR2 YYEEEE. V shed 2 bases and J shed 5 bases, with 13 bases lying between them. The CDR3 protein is CASSFGGTKTEAFF. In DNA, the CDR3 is TGTGCCAGCAGCTTTGGGGGGACAAAGACTGAAGCTTTCTTT.

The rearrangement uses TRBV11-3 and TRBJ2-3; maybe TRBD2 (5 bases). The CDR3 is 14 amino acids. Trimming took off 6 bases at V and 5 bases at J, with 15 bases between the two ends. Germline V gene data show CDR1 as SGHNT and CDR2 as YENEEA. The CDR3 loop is CASSWTPAVDTQYF. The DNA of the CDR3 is TGTGCCAGCAGTTGGACTCCTGCGGTAGATACGCAGTATTTT.

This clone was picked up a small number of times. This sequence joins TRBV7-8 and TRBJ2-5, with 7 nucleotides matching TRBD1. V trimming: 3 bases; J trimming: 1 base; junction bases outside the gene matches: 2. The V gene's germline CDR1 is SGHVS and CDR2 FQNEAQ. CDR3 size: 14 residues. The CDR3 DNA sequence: TGTGCCAGCAGCTTCGGGACAGCCCAAGAGACCCAGTACTTC. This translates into CASSFGTAQETQYF.

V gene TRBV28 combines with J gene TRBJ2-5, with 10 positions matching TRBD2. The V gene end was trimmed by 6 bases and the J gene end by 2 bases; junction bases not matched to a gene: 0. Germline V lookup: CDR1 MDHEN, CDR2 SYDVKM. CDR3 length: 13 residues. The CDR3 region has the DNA TGTGCCAGCAGACTAGCGGGGCAAGAGACCCAGTACTTC. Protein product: CASRLAGQETQYF.

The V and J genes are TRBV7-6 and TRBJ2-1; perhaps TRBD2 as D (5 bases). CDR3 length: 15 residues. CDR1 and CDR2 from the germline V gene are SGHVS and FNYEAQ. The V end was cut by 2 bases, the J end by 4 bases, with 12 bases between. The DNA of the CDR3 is TGTGCCAGCAGCTTACGGGCCGGGATGTACAATGAGCAGTTCTTC. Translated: CASSLRAGMYNEQFF.

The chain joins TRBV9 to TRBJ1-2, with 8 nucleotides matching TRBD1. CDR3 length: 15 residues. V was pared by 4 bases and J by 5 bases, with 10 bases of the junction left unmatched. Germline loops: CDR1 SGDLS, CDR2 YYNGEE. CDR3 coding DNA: TGTGCCAGCAGCCTTAGGACAGGGAGGGGTTATGGCTACACCTTC. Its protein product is CASSLRTGRGYGYTF.

The CDR3, as DNA: TGCAGCGTTGAGCCGGGACAGCCTTCGGGGACCGGGGAGCTGTTTTTT. Residues: CSVEPGQPSGTGELFF. V usage is TRBV29-1 and J usage is TRBJ2-2; 7 bases align to TRBD1. The germline CDR1 and CDR2 sequences are SQVTM and ANQGSEA. The CDR3 is 16 residues long. V shed 3 bases, J shed 5 bases, and the junction held 12 bases outside the gene matches.

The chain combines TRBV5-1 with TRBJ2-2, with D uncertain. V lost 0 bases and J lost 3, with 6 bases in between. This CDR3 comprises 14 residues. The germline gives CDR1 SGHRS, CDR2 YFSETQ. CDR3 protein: CASSLEPYTGELFF. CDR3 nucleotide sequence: TGCGCCAGCAGCTTGGAACCTTACACCGGGGAGCTGTTTTTT. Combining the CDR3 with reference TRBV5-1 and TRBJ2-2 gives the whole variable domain KAGVTQTPRYLIKTRGQQVTLSCSPISGHRSVSWYQQTPGQGLQFLFEYFSETQRNKGNFPGRFSGRQFSNSRSEMNVSTLELGDSALYLCASSLEPYTGELFFGEGSRLTVL.

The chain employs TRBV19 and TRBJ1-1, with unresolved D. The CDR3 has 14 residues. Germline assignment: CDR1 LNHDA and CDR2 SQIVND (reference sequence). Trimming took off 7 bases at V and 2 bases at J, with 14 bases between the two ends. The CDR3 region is CASTRQGINTEAFF. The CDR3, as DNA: TGTGCCAGTACCCGCCAAGGAATAAACACTGAAGCTTTCTTT. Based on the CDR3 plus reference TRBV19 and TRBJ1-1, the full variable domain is DGGITQSPKYLFRKEGQNVTLSCEQNLNHDAMYWYRQDPGQGLRLIYYSQIVNDFQKGDIAEGYSVSREKKESFPLTVTSAQKNPTAFYLCASTRQGINTEAFFGQGTRLTVV.

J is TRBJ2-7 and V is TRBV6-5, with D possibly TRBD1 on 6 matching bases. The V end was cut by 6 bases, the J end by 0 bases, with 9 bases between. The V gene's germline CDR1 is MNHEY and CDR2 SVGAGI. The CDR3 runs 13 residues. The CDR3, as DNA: TGTGCCAGCAGAGAGACAGGCTCCTACGAGCAGTACTTC. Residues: CASRETGSYEQYF.

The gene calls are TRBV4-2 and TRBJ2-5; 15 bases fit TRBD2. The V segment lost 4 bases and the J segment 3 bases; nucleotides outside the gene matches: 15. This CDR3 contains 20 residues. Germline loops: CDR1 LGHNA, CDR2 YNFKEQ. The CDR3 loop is CASSPPGLAGGRARKETQYF. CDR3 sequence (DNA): TGTGCCAGCAGCCCACCGGGACTAGCGGGAGGAAGGGCCCGCAAAGAGACCCAGTACTTC.

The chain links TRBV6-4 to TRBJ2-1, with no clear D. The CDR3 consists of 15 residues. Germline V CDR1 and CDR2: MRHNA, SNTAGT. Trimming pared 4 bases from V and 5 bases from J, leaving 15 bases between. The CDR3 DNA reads TGTGCCAGCAGTGTCCGTGAAGGAAGCAACAATGAGCAGTTCTTC. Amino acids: CASSVREGSNNEQFF.

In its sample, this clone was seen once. The CDR3 is CASSQGTGDSSGANVLTF. CDR3 DNA sequence: TGCGCCAGCAGCCAAGGGACAGGGGATAGCTCTGGGGCCAACGTCCTGACTTTC. The chain couples TRBV4-1 to TRBJ2-6; 9 bases fit TRBD1. Germline CDR1 and CDR2: MGHRA and YSYEKL. The V and J ends lost 1 base and 0 bases, in that order; junction bases with no gene match: 4. CDR3 length: 18 amino acids.

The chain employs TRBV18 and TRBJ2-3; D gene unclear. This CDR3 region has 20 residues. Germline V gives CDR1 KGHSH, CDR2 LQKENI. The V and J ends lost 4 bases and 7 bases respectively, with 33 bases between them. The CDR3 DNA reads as TGTGCCAGCTCACAATCTTGGCAGGCGCCCGCGGTTCGTGTCGAAAATACGCAGTATTTT. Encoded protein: CASSQSWQAPAVRVENTQYF.

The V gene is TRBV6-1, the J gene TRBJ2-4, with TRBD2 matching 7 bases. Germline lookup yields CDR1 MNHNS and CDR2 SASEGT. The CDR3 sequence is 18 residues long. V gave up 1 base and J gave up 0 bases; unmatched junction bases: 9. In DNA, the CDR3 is TGTGCCAGCAGTGAAGAGGGCTTTCGCGGGAGAGCCAAAAACATTCAGTACTTC. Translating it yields CASSEEGFRGRAKNIQYF.

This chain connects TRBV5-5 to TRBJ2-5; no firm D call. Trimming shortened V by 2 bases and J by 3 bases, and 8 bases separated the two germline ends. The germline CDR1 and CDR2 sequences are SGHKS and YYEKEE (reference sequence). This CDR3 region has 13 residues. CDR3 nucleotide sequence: TGTGCCAGCAGCTTCGGAACAGAAGAGACCCAGTACTTC. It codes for CASSFGTEETQYF.